A single TCR beta chain is shown here with its context. Antigen specificity is unknown. Clones were sequenced by immunoSEQ multiplex PCR, and TCRdb holds only the in-frame ones, with some missing. Altogether about 110,000 clones are present, approximately 80% being singletons, with the ten largest covering 4% to 6%. These data are taken from a study of PD-1 blockade in mismatch repair-deficient tumors. Study details: Enrolled about 2013-2017, patients had progressing, pretreated mismatch repair-deficient cancers of about a dozen types. Study results and limitations: Tumor-resident clones, often undetectable pretreatment in blood, expanded then contracted after pembrolizumab.

This CDR3 has 15 residues. Between the trimmed V and J ends, which lost 2 bases and 3 bases, there was a span of 11 bases. CDR1 and CDR2 from the germline V gene are SGHRS and YFSETQ. Every patient had mismatch repair deficiency by PCR or immunohistochemistry. The TCR-sequenced patients were a few responders to pembrolizumab. This receptor was identified in an adult with mismatch repair-deficient cancer. V usage is TRBV5-1 and J usage is TRBJ2-2; D could derive from TRBD1 or TRBD2 (6 bases each). Sequencing used peripheral blood, obtained more than 58 weeks after starting pembrolizumab. The CDR3 DNA reads as TGCGCCAGCAGCTTTGGGGGGCTCGACACCGGGGAGCTGTTTTTT. It translates to CASSFGGLDTGELFF.